A selection of T cell receptor beta chains follows, all from one sample in a study of OX40 agonist ivuxolimab in advanced cancers. Generated by immunoSEQ multiplex PCR, the TCRdb table keeps only in-frame clones and is missing some. This table holds about 43,000 clones, approximately 86% found once. Sequenced here: CD4+ or CD8+ T cells sorted from blood, sampled in a trial of the OX40 agonist ivuxolimab. The receptors here all came from an adult with an advanced solid tumor such as melanoma, head and neck, liver or kidney cancer. The CDR3 runs from the conserved cysteine through the conserved F or W. The order of the fields is clone size, V gene, D gene, J gene, CDR3 DNA, CDR3 protein. A D gene is named only where the DNA matches it firmly. Some rows have no size entry. The others give once, few or many, or a class for an expanded clone.

>once|TRBV6-5|TRBD1|TRBJ2-3
TGTGCCAGCAGTTTGGGACAGGAAACAGATACGCAGTATTTT
CASSLGQETDTQYF
>NA|TRBV19|NA|TRBJ2-1
TGTGCCAGTATCGCAGCCTACAATGAGCAGTTCTTC
CASIAAYNEQFF
>NA|TRBV5-1|TRBD1|TRBJ1-4
TGCGCCAGCAGCCCACAGGGGGTTTATGAAAAACTGTTTTTT
CASSPQGVYEKLFF
>NA|TRBV2|TRBD1|TRBJ1-1
TGTGCCAGCAGCCAGACAGGGGACAGGAACACTGAAGCTTTCTTT
CASSQTGDRNTEAFF
>few|TRBV2|NA|TRBJ1-5
TGTGCCAGCAGTGAATGGGGGCAGCCCCAGCATTTT
CASSEWGQPQHF
>NA|TRBV9|NA|TRBJ2-5
TGTGCCAGCAGCGCTCGGGTCGAGGGGGAGACCCAGTACTTC
CASSARVEGETQYF
>once|TRBV4-1|TRBD1|TRBJ1-4
TGCGCCAGCAGCCGGGATCCGGGACAGGGTAATGAAAAACTGTTTTTT
CASSRDPGQGNEKLFF
>once|TRBV6-1|TRBD1|TRBJ1-5
TGTGCCAGCAGGGACAGGGGGTTTGGCAATCAGCCCCAGCATTTT
CASRDRGFGNQPQHF
>once|TRBV19|TRBD2|TRBJ2-7
TGTGCCAGTAGTATGGGACTAGCGTTCAACGAGCAGTACTTC
CASSMGLAFNEQYF
>NA|TRBV19|TRBD2|TRBJ2-3
TGTGCCAGTACCGATGGGTACGGGAGGGGTACGCAGTATTTT
CASTDGYGRGTQYF
>NA|TRBV9|NA|TRBJ2-3
TGTGCCAGCAGCGTAGAAAGATTGGATACAGATACGCAGTGTTTT
CASSVERLDTDTQCF
>NA|TRBV7-7|NA|TRBJ2-2
TGTGCCAGCAGCGAATACGCGTCGAACACCGGGGAGCTGTTTTTT
CASSEYASNTGELFF
>NA|TRBV7-2|NA|TRBJ2-7
TGTGCCAGCAGCTTAGCTGGGGATTCGTTCTACGAGCAGTACTTC
CASSLAGDSFYEQYF
>NA|TRBV4-1|TRBD1|TRBJ1-2
TGCGCCAGCAGCTCACCGAGGACAGGGGCGAAGGGCTACACCTTC
CASSSPRTGAKGYTF
>NA|TRBV19|NA|TRBJ2-2
TGTGCCAGTAGTACTTGGGGGAACACCGGGGAGCTGTTTTTT
CASSTWGNTGELFF
>NA|TRBV6-4|TRBD2|TRBJ2-1
TGTGCCAGCAGTGACGCTAGCGGGAGTGAGCAGTTCTTC
CASSDASGSEQFF
>NA|TRBV6-1|NA|TRBJ1-5
TGTGCCAGTGCAGTTGGGGTCTCTCAGCCCCAGCATTTT
CASAVGVSQPQHF
>NA|TRBV5-1|NA|TRBJ2-7
TGCGCCAGCAGCTTTAGTCTAGCCCCGTACGAGCAGTACTTC
CASSFSLAPYEQYF
>few|TRBV9|TRBD1|TRBJ1-1
TGTGCCAGCAGCGTTGGGACAGACTCCACTGAAGCTTTCTTT
CASSVGTDSTEAFF
>NA|TRBV19|NA|TRBJ2-1
TGTGCCAGTAGTACATCTGGGTGGGACACCTCCTACAATGAGCAGTTCTTC
CASSTSGWDTSYNEQFF
>NA|TRBV9|NA|TRBJ1-1
TGTGCCAGCAGCGGAGGGGACGGTGAAGCTTTCTTT
CASSGGDGEAFF
>NA|TRBV18|TRBD1|TRBJ1-1
TGTGCCAGCTCACTGGGACAGGGTAGGGACACTGAAGCTTTCTTT
CASSLGQGRDTEAFF
>NA|TRBV25-1|NA|TRBJ1-4
TGTGCCAGCAGTGAATACGGGACAACTAATGAAAAACTGTTTTTT
CASSEYGTTNEKLFF
>NA|TRBV5-8|NA|TRBJ1-5
TGTGCCAGCAGCCCTTTTATGAGGGGCAATCAGCCCCAGCATTTT
CASSPFMRGNQPQHF
>once|TRBV13|TRBD1|TRBJ2-1
TGTGCCAGCAGCTTGAACCGAGACAGGGTAGGCGAGCAGTTCTTC
CASSLNRDRVGEQFF
>NA|TRBV21-1|NA|TRBJ1-5
TGTGCCAGCAGCAAAGAGGTAGGCGATCAGCCCCAGCATTTT
CASSKEVGDQPQHF
>NA|TRBV11-2|TRBD1|TRBJ2-7
TGTGCCAGCAGCGAGGGGGCCCCCGACCTTTACGAGCAGTACTTC
CASSEGAPDLYEQYF
>NA|TRBV19|NA|TRBJ2-7
TGTGCCAGTGGGGGCTCTAGCGGCTCCTACGAGCAGTACTTC
CASGGSSGSYEQYF
>once|TRBV7-6|TRBD1|TRBJ2-2
TGTGCCAGCAGCTGGAGAAACACAGGGGCCGGGGAGCTGTTTTTT
CASSWRNTGAGELFF
>NA|TRBV9|NA|TRBJ2-3
TGTGCCAGCAGCGCCACCCCGGGGGCCAGCACAGATACGCAGTATTTT
CASSATPGASTDTQYF
>NA|TRBV6-1|NA|TRBJ1-5
TGTGCCAGCAGTGAAAACCAGGGGACGGGACAGCCCCAGCATTTT
CASSENQGTGQPQHF
>once|TRBV5-1|TRBD1|TRBJ1-2
TGCGCCAGCAGGCGGGGACAGGAGAGCTATGGCTACACCTTC
CASRRGQESYGYTF
>once|TRBV7-3|TRBD2|TRBJ2-3
TGTGCCAGCAGCTTAGGTAGCGGGGGGCGCACAGATACGCAGTATTTT
CASSLGSGGRTDTQYF
>NA|TRBV9|NA|TRBJ2-7
TGTGCCAGCAGCTCCTTGGGGGGCAGGGGCGAGCAGTACTTC
CASSSLGGRGEQYF
>NA|TRBV19|NA|TRBJ2-1
TGTGCCAGTAGTATCCAATCTAGCGTGGGCTCCTACAATGAGCAGTTCTTC
CASSIQSSVGSYNEQFF
>NA|TRBV6-5|TRBD2|TRBJ2-7
TGTGCCAGCAGTACACTAGCGGGAGGAACCTACGAGCAGTACTTC
CASSTLAGGTYEQYF
>NA|TRBV6-1|TRBD1|TRBJ1-6
TGTGCCAGCACTGAGACGACAGGGTACTATAATTCACCCCTCCACTTT
CASTETTGYYNSPLHF
>NA|TRBV6-5|NA|TRBJ1-5
TGTGCCAGCAGTTATCAGGGGTTCTATAGCAATCAGCCCCAGCATTTT
CASSYQGFYSNQPQHF
>NA|TRBV6-5|TRBD2|TRBJ2-5
TGTGCCCTTCCATACGACGGGAGGGCCCTCGAGACCCAGTACTTC
CALPYDGRALETQYF
>NA|TRBV6-5|NA|TRBJ1-2
TGTGCCAGCAGTACGGGACCACCTAACTATGGCTACACCTTC
CASSTGPPNYGYTF
>NA|TRBV25-1|TRBD1|TRBJ2-7
TGTGCCAGCAGTGCAGTTTCGGGACAGGGAAAGAACGAGCAGTACTTC
CASSAVSGQGKNEQYF
>NA|TRBV7-9|NA|TRBJ1-6
TGTGCCAGCAGCCCCGGAGACCATTCACCCCTCCACTTT
CASSPGDHSPLHF
>NA|TRBV20-1|NA|TRBJ1-1
TGCAGTGCGAGCGGCGGTGGTGCTTTCTTT
CSASGGGAFF
>few|TRBV5-3|TRBD2|TRBJ2-1
TGTGCCAGAAAAGACCCCCGACGGACTAGCGGGGGGGCGGACAATGAGCAGTTCTTC
CARKDPRRTSGGADNEQFF
>NA|TRBV10-2|TRBD2|TRBJ2-7
TGCGCCAGCAGTGGCTCGGCGGGGGGCAAGGGCGAGCAGTACTTC
CASSGSAGGKGEQYF
>NA|TRBV18|NA|TRBJ1-5
TGTGCCAGCTCACCAGGAGGGGACAATCAGCCCCAGCATTTT
CASSPGGDNQPQHF
>NA|TRBV7-6|NA|TRBJ2-5
TGTGCCAGCAGCTTAGGGGACCAAGAGACCCAGTACTTC
CASSLGDQETQYF
>once|TRBV19|TRBD1|TRBJ2-6
TGTGCCAGTATTCCGGGACAGGGGGTTGGTGGGGCCAACGTCCTGACTTTC
CASIPGQGVGGANVLTF
>NA|TRBV7-3|NA|TRBJ1-4
TGTGCCAGCAGCTTATCGGGACAACCTAATGAAAAACTGTTTTTT
CASSLSGQPNEKLFF
>NA|TRBV5-1|TRBD2|TRBJ2-1
TGCGCCAGCAGCACCACCTTAGCGGGAGGGTACCACAATGAGCAGTTCTTC
CASSTTLAGGYHNEQFF
>NA|TRBV6-1|NA|TRBJ1-2
TGTGCCAGCAGTCCGGGAGCTAACTATGGCTACACCTTC
CASSPGANYGYTF
>NA|TRBV7-2|NA|TRBJ2-2
TGTGCCAGCAGCTTAGGAACGGGCAGGGACGGGGAGCTGTTTTTT
CASSLGTGRDGELFF
>NA|TRBV2|TRBD1|TRBJ2-7
TGTGCCAGCAGTGGTAACAGGGGGCTTAGGACCTACGAGCAGTACTTC
CASSGNRGLRTYEQYF